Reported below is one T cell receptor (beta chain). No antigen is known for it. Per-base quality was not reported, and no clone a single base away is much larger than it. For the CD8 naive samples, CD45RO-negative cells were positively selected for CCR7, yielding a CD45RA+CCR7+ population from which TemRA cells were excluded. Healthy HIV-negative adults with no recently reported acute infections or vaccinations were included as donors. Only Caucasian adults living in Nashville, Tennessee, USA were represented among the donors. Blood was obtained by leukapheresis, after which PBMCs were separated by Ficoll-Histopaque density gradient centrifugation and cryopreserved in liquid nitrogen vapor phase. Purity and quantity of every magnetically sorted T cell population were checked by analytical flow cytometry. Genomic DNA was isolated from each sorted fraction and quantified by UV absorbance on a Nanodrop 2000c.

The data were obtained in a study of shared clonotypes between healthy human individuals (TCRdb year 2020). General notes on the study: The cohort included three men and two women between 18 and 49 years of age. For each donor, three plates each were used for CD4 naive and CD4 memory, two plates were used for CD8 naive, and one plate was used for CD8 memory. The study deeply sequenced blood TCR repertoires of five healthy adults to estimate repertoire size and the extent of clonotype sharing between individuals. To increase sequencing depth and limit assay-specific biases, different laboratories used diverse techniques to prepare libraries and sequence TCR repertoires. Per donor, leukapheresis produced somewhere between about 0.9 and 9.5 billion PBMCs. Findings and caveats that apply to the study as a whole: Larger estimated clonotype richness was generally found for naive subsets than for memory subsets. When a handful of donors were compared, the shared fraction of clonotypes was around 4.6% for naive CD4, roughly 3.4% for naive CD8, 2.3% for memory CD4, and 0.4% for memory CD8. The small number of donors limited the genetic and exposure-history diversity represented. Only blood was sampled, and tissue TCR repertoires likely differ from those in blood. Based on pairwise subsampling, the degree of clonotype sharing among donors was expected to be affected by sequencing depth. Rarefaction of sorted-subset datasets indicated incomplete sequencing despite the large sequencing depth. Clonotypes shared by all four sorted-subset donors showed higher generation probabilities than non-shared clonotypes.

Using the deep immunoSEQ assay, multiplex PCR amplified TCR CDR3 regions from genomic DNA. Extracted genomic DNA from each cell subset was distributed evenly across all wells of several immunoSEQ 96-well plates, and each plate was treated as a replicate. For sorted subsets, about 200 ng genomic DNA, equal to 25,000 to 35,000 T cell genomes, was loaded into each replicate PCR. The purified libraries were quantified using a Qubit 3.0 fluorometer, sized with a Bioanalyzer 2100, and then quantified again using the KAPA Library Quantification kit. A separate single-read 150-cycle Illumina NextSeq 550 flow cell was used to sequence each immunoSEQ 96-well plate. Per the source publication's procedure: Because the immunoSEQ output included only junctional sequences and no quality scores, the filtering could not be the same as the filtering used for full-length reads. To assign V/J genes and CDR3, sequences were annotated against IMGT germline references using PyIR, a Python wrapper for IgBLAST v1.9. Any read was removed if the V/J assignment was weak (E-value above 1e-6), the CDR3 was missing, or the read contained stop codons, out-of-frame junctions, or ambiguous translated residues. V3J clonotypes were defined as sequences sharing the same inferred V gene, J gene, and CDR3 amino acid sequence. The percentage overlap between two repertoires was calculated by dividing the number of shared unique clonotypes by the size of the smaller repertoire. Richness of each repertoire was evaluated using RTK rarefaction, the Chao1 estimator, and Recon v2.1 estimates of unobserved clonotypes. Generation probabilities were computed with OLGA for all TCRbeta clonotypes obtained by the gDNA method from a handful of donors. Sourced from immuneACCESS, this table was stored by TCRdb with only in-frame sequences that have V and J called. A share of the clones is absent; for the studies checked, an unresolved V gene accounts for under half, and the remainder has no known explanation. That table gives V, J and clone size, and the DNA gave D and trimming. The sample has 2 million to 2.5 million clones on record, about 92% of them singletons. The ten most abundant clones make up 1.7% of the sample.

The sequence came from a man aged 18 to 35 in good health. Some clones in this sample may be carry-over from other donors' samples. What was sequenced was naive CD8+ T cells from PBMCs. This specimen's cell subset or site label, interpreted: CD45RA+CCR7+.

DNA sequence: TGCGCCAGCAGTGAGGGTAACGGGATCGGGGTCGAGCAGTACTTC. This codes for CASSEGNGIGVEQYF. The chain links TRBV10-1 with TRBJ2-7; TRBD2 is perhaps the D gene, given 5 matching bases. Via the germline V gene (reference sequence), CDR1 is WNHNN and CDR2 SYGVQD. The CDR3 goes from the cysteine to the phenylalanine over 15 residues. Only the CDR3 DNA stays, 45 bases, in frame from base 1. Cut back by 2 bases and 6 bases, the V and J ends lie 17 bases apart.